The clone carrying this T cell receptor beta chain turned up a few times. The source of the sample is a study of blood T cell repertoires in COVID-19. As for the study in general: T cells, B-cell-depleted T cells, or PBMCs supplied cDNA or gDNA.

Original processing methods: Scientists estimated how many nucleated cells there were by amplifying reference gene primers. Profiled with immunoSEQ multiplex PCR; TCRdb holds only in-frame clones, not every one. That table furnishes V, J and clone size, whereas the DNA furnished D and trimming. The sample includes fewer than 65,000 clones, 83% of them seen just once. CDR3 length: 12 amino acids. The germline V and J ends were trimmed by 3 bases and 11 bases, with 13 bases remaining between them. The chain recombines TRBV12-3 or TRBV12-4 with TRBJ1-1, with D tentatively TRBD1 (5 bases). This TCR was sampled from a human donor in a cohort sampled during active COVID-19. The sequenced sample was peripheral blood. For the CDR3, the DNA is TGTGCCAGCAGTTTTTCAGGGCCTTTGGCTTTCTTT. It is translated as CASSFSGPLAFF.